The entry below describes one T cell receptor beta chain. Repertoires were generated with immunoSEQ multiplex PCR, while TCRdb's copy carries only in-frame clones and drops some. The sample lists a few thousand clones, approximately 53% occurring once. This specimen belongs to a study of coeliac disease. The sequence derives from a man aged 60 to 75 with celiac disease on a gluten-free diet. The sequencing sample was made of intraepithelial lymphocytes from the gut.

CDR3: CASSSMGDRAPYEQYF. CDR3 nucleotides: TGTGCCAGCAGCTCTATGGGGGACAGGGCGCCCTACGAGCAGTACTTC. The V call is TRBV7-9, the J call TRBJ2-7; 9 bases are a match to TRBD1. Germline-derived CDR1 and CDR2 are SEHNR and FQNEAQ (reference sequence). There are 16 residues in the CDR3. The ends lost 4 bases at V and 2 bases at J; junction bases unmatched: 9.